This record looks at one TCR beta chain sequence and its context. The sample belongs to a study of blood T cell repertoires in COVID-19. Study in general: Samples taken during acute and convalescent COVID-19 were collected in the United States, Italy and Spain.

CDR1 and CDR2 (germline): MGHRA, YSYEKL. This CDR3 contains 15 residues. V dropped 0 bases and J dropped 7; count of bases not matched to a gene: 9. Per the study methods: Reference gene primer amplification in the assay estimated nucleated cell counts. TCRdb's copy holds only in-frame clones and misses some; the assay was immunoSEQ multiplex PCR. The DNA gave D and trimming, while V, J and clone size come from that table. The table has under 40,000 clones, roughly 84% seen once; the top ten hold roughly 13%. V gene TRBV4-1 combines with J gene TRBJ2-7; TRBD2 matches 7 bases. The sequenced material came from peripheral blood. This sequence originates from a man aged 60 to 69 with active COVID-19. The chain's CDR3 is CASSQDLRGVKEQYF. The CDR3, as DNA: TGCGCCAGCAGCCAAGATCTTCGGGGGGTGAAGGAGCAGTACTTC.